The 31 T cell receptor beta chains in this list originate from one sample, sequenced in a study of blood T cell repertoires in COVID-19. The method was immunoSEQ multiplex PCR; TCRdb's version includes in-frame clones alone and lacks a portion of them. The sample carries under 350,000 clones, 75% to 90% recorded once. What was sequenced was peripheral blood. The receptors here all came from a man aged 55-75 years who had recovered from COVID-19.

This clone appeared a few times. This chain links TRBV7-2 with TRBJ2-3, with TRBD1 identical over 9 bases. The trim removed 5 bases at V and 4 bases at J, leaving 10 bases unmatched. Germline CDR1 and CDR2: SGHTA and FQGNSA. The CDR3 has 16 residues. CDR3 sequence reads: CASSARTGAGADTQYF. CDR3 nucleotide sequence: TGTGCCAGCAGCGCCAGGACAGGGGCGGGGGCAGATACGCAGTATTTT.

On this clone itself: Mismatch with germline at one junction end may stem from a read error. The V and J genes are TRBV2 and TRBJ2-2, with no clear D. CDR1 is SNHLY, CDR2 FYNNEI, per germline. The CDR3 loop spans 15 amino acids. The CDR3 protein is CASREATLNTGELFF. The CDR3 nucleotides read TGTGCCAGCAGGGAAGCGACACTGAACACCGGGGAGCTGTTTTTT.

This clone was seen only a few times. The rearrangement uses TRBV12-3 or TRBV12-4 and TRBJ2-7, with D tentatively TRBD1 (6 bases). V shed 3 bases and J shed 5 bases, with 11 bases lying between them. The CDR3 is 13 amino acids. The CDR3 DNA reads TGTGCCAGCAGTTTCCTGGGGGCCAACGAGCAGTACTTC. It translates to CASSFLGANEQYF.

The chain uses TRBV11-2 and TRBJ2-1; 8 bases are a match to TRBD2. The junction had 5 bases not matched to a gene; V was cut back by 4 bases and J by 0 bases. Germline V gene lookup returns CDR1 SGHAT and CDR2 FQNNGV. The CDR3 covers 16 residues. In DNA, the CDR3 is TGTGCCAGCAGCTCCATAGCGGGGAGCTCCTACAATGAGCAGTTCTTC. Translating gives CASSSIAGSSYNEQFF.

J is TRBJ2-3 and V is TRBV3-1 (or the pseudogene TRBV3-2); 10 bases are a match to TRBD2. Germline CDR1 LGHDT, CDR2 YNNKEL (reference sequence). The V segment lost 4 bases and the J segment 5 bases; nucleotides outside the gene matches: 9. This CDR3 is 16 amino acids long. The CDR3, as DNA: TGTGCCAGCAGCCCGCTAGCGGGGGTGAAGGGAGATACGCAGTATTTT. The encoded protein is CASSPLAGVKGDTQYF.

This sequence joins TRBV5-1 and TRBJ1-4, with 9 bases identical to TRBD1. Germline lookup yields CDR1 SGHRS and CDR2 YFSETQ. V lost 0 bases to trimming and J lost 5 bases; unmatched junction nucleotides: 5. The CDR3 spans 16 residues. The CDR3 bases are TGCGCCAGCAGCTTGGGGGTCGGACAGGGGAATGAAAAACTGTTTTTT. Translation: CASSLGVGQGNEKLFF. The full variable domain, with the rest looked up from reference TRBV5-1 and TRBJ1-4, is KAGVTQTPRYLIKTRGQQVTLSCSPISGHRSVSWYQQTPGQGLQFLFEYFSETQRNKGNFPGRFSGRQFSNSRSEMNVSTLELGDSALYLCASSLGVGQGNEKLFFGSGTQLSVL.

This clone was seen once. V usage is TRBV3-1 (or the pseudogene TRBV3-2) and J usage is TRBJ1-6, with TRBD1 matching 7 bases. The germline V gene encodes CDR1 LGHDT and CDR2 YNNKEL (reference sequence). V lost 4 bases to trimming and J lost 6 bases; unmatched junction nucleotides: 6. The CDR3 contains 15 residues. CDR3 bases: TGTGCCAGCAGCCGAGGACAGGTTTTTAATTCACCCCTCCACTTT. It translates to CASSRGQVFNSPLHF.

J is TRBJ1-2 and V is TRBV28, with D possibly being TRBD1 (5 bases). V shed 10 bases and J shed 4 bases, with 10 bases lying between them. CDR1 and CDR2 from the germline V gene are MDHEN and SYDVKM. The CDR3 contains 11 residues. CDR3 DNA: TGTGCCACCAGGGTCGGCTATGGCTACACCTTC. Protein product: CATRVGYGYTF.

The chain couples TRBV7-2 to TRBJ1-2; a weak D match, TRBD1 (5 bases). Trimming took off 5 bases at V and 5 bases at J, with 9 bases between the two ends. The CDR3 runs 12 residues. From germline, CDR1 is SGHTA and CDR2 FQGNSA. DNA for the CDR3: TGTGCCAGCAGCCCTGGGGGGTATGGCTACACCTTC. Its translation: CASSPGGYGYTF.

The gene calls are TRBV5-1 and TRBJ2-3; D unclear. The V end lost 0 bases, the J end lost 6 bases, and 11 bases lay between the germline ends. The CDR3 has 14 residues. Per the germline V gene, CDR1 is SGHRS and CDR2 is YFSETQ. CDR3: CASSLGRSSDTQYF. The CDR3 nucleotides are TGCGCCAGCAGCTTGGGGAGATCCTCCGATACGCAGTATTTT.

The CDR3 sequence is CASSVENSYGYTF. The CDR3 region has the DNA TGTGCCAGCAGCGTAGAGAACAGCTATGGCTACACCTTC. This chain uses TRBV9 with TRBJ1-2; D remains ambiguous. Looked up from germline, CDR1 is SGDLS and CDR2 is YYNGEE. CDR3 length equals 13 residues. Trimming cost V 0 bases and J 4 bases, with 7 bases left between them. The full variable domain, in which reference TRBV9 and TRBJ1-2 provide the parts outside the CDR3, is DSGVTQTPKHLITATGQRVTLRCSPRSGDLSVYWYQQSLDQGLQFLIQYYNGEERAKGNILERFSAQQFPDLHSELNLSSLELGDSALYFCASSVENSYGYTFGSGTRLTVV.

The J gene is TRBJ1-6, the V gene TRBV10-2; 8 bases match TRBD1. V trimming: 7 bases; J trimming: 5 bases; junction bases outside the gene matches: 7. Germline loops: CDR1 WSHSY, CDR2 SAAADI. The CDR3 is 15 amino acids. CDR3: CASNPGTGNNSPLHF. CDR3 sequence (DNA): TGCGCCAGCAATCCCGGGACAGGCAATAATTCACCCCTCCACTTT.

Concerning this clone: Other nucleotide sequences in the sample specify the same CDR3. The chain combines TRBV12-3 or TRBV12-4 with TRBJ2-5; D not resolved. CDR3 length: 11 residues. The germline V and J ends were trimmed by 4 bases and 2 bases, with 2 bases remaining between them. The CDR3 spells CASSSQETQYF. The CDR3 bases are TGTGCCAGCAGTTCTCAAGAGACCCAGTACTTC.

The gene calls are TRBV4-1 and TRBJ1-2; no definite D call. This CDR3 contains 15 residues. Germline loops: CDR1 MGHRA, CDR2 YSYEKL. Trimming removed 1 base from V and 0 bases from J, with 9 bases in between. CDR3 sequence: CASSQGPGTNYGYTF. The CDR3 nucleotides read TGCGCCAGCAGCCAAGGGCCAGGAACTAACTATGGCTACACCTTC.

The rearrangement uses TRBV7-9 and TRBJ1-1; TRBD1 matches at 7 bases. J was trimmed by 6 bases and V by 5 bases; bases with no gene match: 3. CDR1 and CDR2 (germline): SEHNR, FQNEAQ (reference sequence). The CDR3 extends over 12 amino acids. CDR3 DNA sequence: TGTGCCAGCAGCCGACAGGGCTCTGAAGCTTTCTTT. Protein product: CASSRQGSEAFF.

This rearrangement joins TRBV6-5 to TRBJ1-6; 7 positions agree with TRBD1. Trimming took 6 bases from V and 7 from J; bases not matched to a gene: 6. From germline, CDR1 is MNHEY and CDR2 SVGAGI. CDR3 length: 14 amino acids. The CDR3 here is CASSRQGNNSPLHF. The CDR3, as DNA: TGTGCCAGCAGCCGACAGGGTAACAATTCACCCCTCCACTTT.

V is TRBV7-9 and J is TRBJ1-3; 11 bases align to TRBD1. The J segment lost 1 base and the V segment lost 6 bases, leaving 8 bases of the junction unmatched. The germline gives CDR1 SEHNR, CDR2 FQNEAQ (reference sequence). The CDR3 consists of 17 residues. The CDR3 loop is CASRLRTGGLSGNTIYF. Written as DNA, the CDR3 is TGTGCCAGCAGACTTAGGACAGGGGGCCTTTCTGGAAACACCATATATTTT.

This sequence joins TRBV28 and TRBJ2-2, with D hard to call. The CDR3 loop spans 14 amino acids. In germline, CDR1 is MDHEN, CDR2 SYDVKM. V shed 2 bases and J shed 7 bases, with 11 bases lying between them. The CDR3 spells CASSLRGRDGELFF. CDR3 in DNA: TGTGCCAGCAGTTTACGCGGTCGTGACGGGGAGCTGTTTTTT. The variable domain in full, with the rest retrieved from reference TRBV28 and TRBJ2-2, is DVKVTQSSRYLVKRTGEKVFLECVQDMDHENMFWYRQDPGLGLRLIYFSYDVKMKEKGDIPEGYSVSREKKERFSLILESASTNQTSMYLCASSLRGRDGELFFGEGSRLTVL.

V and J are TRBV28 and TRBJ1-6; no reliable D call. CDR1 is MDHEN and CDR2 is SYDVKM in the germline V gene. V was pared by 3 bases and J by 12 bases, with 9 bases between. The CDR3 consists of 12 residues. The CDR3 region has the DNA TGTGCCAGCAGTTTGGCCCGCCTACCCCTCCACTTT. Residues: CASSLARLPLHF.

This chain uses TRBV28 with TRBJ1-1, with 8 bases matching TRBD1. CDR3 length equals 14 residues. The V gene's germline CDR1 is MDHEN and CDR2 SYDVKM. The trim removed 6 bases at V and 5 bases at J, leaving 8 bases unmatched. The CDR3 sequence is CASREDRDRTEAFF. Written as DNA, the CDR3 is TGTGCCAGCAGAGAGGACAGGGATCGTACTGAAGCTTTCTTT.

The chain is built from TRBV6-5 and TRBJ2-5, with TRBD1 identical over 9 bases. Germline CDR1 reads MNHEY; CDR2 reads SVGAGI. CDR3 length equals 14 residues. The trim removed 6 bases at V and 5 bases at J, leaving 7 bases unmatched. The CDR3 loop is CASRQQGARETQYF. CDR3 nucleotides: TGTGCCAGCAGGCAACAGGGGGCGCGGGAGACCCAGTACTTC.

The CDR3 nucleotides are TGTGCCAGCAGCTTAGTCCGGGGGCAAGAGACCCAGTACTTC. Encoded protein: CASSLVRGQETQYF. The chain employs TRBV11-2 and TRBJ2-5; TRBD2 might be the D (6 bases). The V gene lost 1 base and the J gene lost 2 bases, with 8 bases spanning the gap. Germline lookup yields CDR1 SGHAT and CDR2 FQNNGV. This CDR3 contains 14 residues.

The CDR3, as DNA: TGTGCCAGCAGAGGGACAGGGCGAGGGGAAGCTTTCTTT. Its translation: CASRGTGRGEAFF. The rearrangement links TRBV12-3 or TRBV12-4 to TRBJ1-1, with TRBD1 identical over 9 bases. CDR3 length: 13 residues. V shed 6 bases, J shed 8 bases, and the junction held 7 bases outside the gene matches.

The chain joins TRBV3-1 (or the pseudogene TRBV3-2) to TRBJ2-1, with 10 bases aligning to TRBD2. The germline V gene encodes CDR1 LGHDT and CDR2 YNNKEL (reference sequence). V dropped 0 bases and J dropped 4; count of bases not matched to a gene: 9. The CDR3 sequence is 18 residues long. The CDR3 region has the DNA TGTGCCAGCAGCCAAGACCCCGGGACTAGCGCTAGATACAATGAGCAGTTCTTC. Protein: CASSQDPGTSARYNEQFF.

The J gene is TRBJ2-2, the V gene TRBV5-5, with no clear D. The CDR3 runs 15 residues. The germline gives CDR1 SGHKS, CDR2 YYEKEE (reference sequence). Trimming stripped 2 bases from V and 0 bases from J, with 8 bases between. CDR3 sequence: CASSFSRTNTGELFF. DNA of the CDR3: TGTGCCAGCAGCTTTTCTAGAACGAACACCGGGGAGCTGTTTTTT. Combining the CDR3 with reference TRBV5-5 and TRBJ2-2 gives the whole variable domain DAGVTQSPTHLIKTRGQQVTLRCSPISGHKSVSWYQQVLGQGPQFIFQYYEKEERGRGNFPDRFSARQFPNYSSELNVNALLLGDSALYLCASSFSRTNTGELFFGEGSRLTVL.

The chain links TRBV7-2 to TRBJ1-2, with D hard to call. The CDR3 length is 12 residues. CDR1 and CDR2 (germline): SGHTA, FQGNSA. V lost 1 base and J 4 bases, leaving 4 bases between the germline ends. As DNA, the CDR3 is TGTGCCAGCAGCTTAGACAGCTATGGCTACACCTTC. Its translation: CASSLDSYGYTF.

This clone was found a few times. This rearrangement joins TRBV28 to TRBJ1-4, with D perhaps matching TRBD1 (5 bases). The germline V gene encodes CDR1 MDHEN and CDR2 SYDVKM. The V end lost 2 bases, the J end lost 5 bases, and 12 bases lay between the germline ends. The CDR3 runs 15 residues. CDR3 in amino acids: CASSLGNRRNEKLFF. For the CDR3, the DNA is TGTGCCAGCAGTTTAGGAAACAGGAGAAATGAAAAACTGTTTTTT.

As concerns this clone: A far larger clone differs by one base, so this is likely a read error. The chain links TRBV5-1 to TRBJ1-5; TRBD1 might be the D (6 bases). Germline V gene sequence: CDR1 SGHRS, CDR2 YFSETQ. Trimming cost V 0 bases and J 2 bases, with 6 bases left between them. The CDR3 has 14 amino acids. In DNA, the CDR3 is TGCGCCAGCAGCTTGGACAGGGGCAATCAGCCCCAGCATTTT. It codes for CASSLDRGNQPQHF. The entire variable domain, with the rest obtained from reference TRBV5-1 and TRBJ1-5, is as follows: KAGVTQTPRYLIKTRGQQVTLSCSPISGHRSVSWYQQTPGQGLQFLFEYFSETQRNKGNFPGRFSGRQFSNSRSEMNVSTLELGDSALYLCASSLDRGNQPQHFGDGTRLSIL.

The chain recombines TRBV27 with TRBJ1-1; unclear D gene. This CDR3 contains 13 residues. Germline values: CDR1 MNHEY, CDR2 SMNVEV (reference sequence). V was shortened by 6 bases and J by 1 base, with 9 bases between the two germline ends. The DNA for the CDR3 is TGTGCCAGCAGCCCCGGCGGGAACACTGAAGCTTTCTTT. Translating gives CASSPGGNTEAFF.

The chain uses TRBV6-6 and TRBJ1-3; 7 nucleotides match TRBD1. CDR1 MNHNY and CDR2 SVGAGI come from the germline V gene (reference sequence). This CDR3 comprises 17 residues. V shed 5 bases and J 2 bases; nucleotides not matched to a gene: 12. CDR3 in DNA: TGTGCCAGCAGTCCTACTCGCGACAGGGTCGCTGGAAACACCATATATTTT. Translation: CASSPTRDRVAGNTIYF.

The chain has TRBV5-5 and TRBJ2-2; TRBD1 matches at 8 bases. The J segment lost 3 bases and the V segment lost 4 bases, leaving 5 bases of the junction unmatched. This CDR3 spans 15 amino acids. In germline, CDR1 is SGHKS, CDR2 YYEKEE (reference sequence). In DNA, the CDR3 is TGTGCCAGCAGCCCGACAGGGGCGGACACCGGGGAGCTGTTTTTT. Amino acid sequence: CASSPTGADTGELFF.